This T cell receptor (beta chain) was found in a study of T cell responses to AZD1222 COVID-19 vaccine. Study results and limitations: Close to half of all spike-specific TCRs reportedly target regions of the variants that are unmutated. Mostly white British, mostly female donors; authors suggested clonal diversity may be underestimated.

As to this clone: The antigen remains undetermined.

Sequencing used immunoSEQ multiplex PCR; TCRdb keeps in-frame clones, though not all of them. The top ten hold roughly 8% of the sample, which has fewer than 95,000 clones, approximately 90% seen once. Trimming took 3 bases from V and 5 from J, leaving 5 bases between them. The CDR3 is made up of 11 amino acids. The J gene is TRBJ2-7, the V gene TRBV12-3 or TRBV12-4, with D tentatively TRBD1 (5 bases). This sequence originates from an adult who received the AZD1222 COVID-19 vaccine. Material: peripheral blood, obtained 28 days after the second AZD1222 dose. The DNA of the CDR3 is TGTGCCAGCAGTTTCAGGGACGAGCAGTACTTC. Amino acids: CASSFRDEQYF.